Listed here are 21 T cell receptor beta chains from one sample, sequenced in a study of T cells in Graves' hyperthyroidism and ophthalmopathy. TCR beta CDR3 sequences were amplified from RNA transcripts. HTBI primers were used for first-round RT-PCR of the TCR CDR3. TCRdb re-called the multiplex PCR reads with MiXCR, one entry per CDR3 protein. The sample shows 560,000 or so distinct CDR3 sequences, 20% of them seen only once. Sequencing input: blood. These receptors were collected from a man in his forties or fifties with Graves' ophthalmopathy.

The genes are TRBV20-1 and TRBJ1-1, with D unresolved. Germline V gives CDR1 DFQATT, CDR2 SNEGSKA (reference sequence). V was pared by 2 bases and J by 1 base, with 8 bases between. The CDR3 loop spans 13 amino acids. The CDR3 sequence: CSARMRANTEAFF. CDR3 in DNA: TGCAGTGCTAGAATGAGGGCGAACACTGAAGCTTTCTTT.

The chain links TRBV19 to TRBJ2-2; D not certain. Per the germline V gene, CDR1 is LNHDA and CDR2 is SQIVND (reference sequence). The CDR3 has 13 amino acids. Trimming shortened V by 4 bases and J by 3 bases, and 6 bases separated the two germline ends. The DNA for the CDR3 is TGTGCCAGTAGTAAAATCTACACCGGGGAGCTGTTTTTT. Its protein product is CASSKIYTGELFF.

This clonotype was seen repeatedly, ten times or more. The J gene is TRBJ2-7, the V gene TRBV20-1; 10 bases are shared with TRBD2. The V segment lost 5 bases and the J segment 3 bases; nucleotides outside the gene matches: 7. Germline V gene lookup returns CDR1 DFQATT and CDR2 SNEGSKA (reference sequence). The CDR3 runs 14 residues. CDR3 coding DNA: TGCAGTGCTTGGGGGCCTAGCGGGAGCTACGAGCAGTACTTC. It is translated as CSAWGPSGSYEQYF.

This clonotype was observed at least ten times. The chain combines TRBV27 with TRBJ1-1; D is unresolved. V dropped 5 bases and J dropped 0 bases, with 13 bases sitting between them. This CDR3 is built from 15 residues. Germline CDR1 and CDR2: MNHEY and SMNVEV (reference sequence). CDR3 sequence (DNA): TGTGCCAGCAGTCCCTTCGGGGTTATGAACACTGAAGCTTTCTTT. Encoded protein: CASSPFGVMNTEAFF.

Many counts were recorded for this clonotype. This chain connects TRBV7-2 to TRBJ2-7; TRBD2 matches at 10 bases. Losses at the gene ends were 1 base for V and 4 bases for J; bases not matched to a gene: 7. Germline V CDR1 and CDR2: SGHTA, FQGNSA. The CDR3 totals 16 residues. CDR3 protein: CASSLVAGGLTYEQYF. In DNA, the CDR3 is TGTGCCAGCAGCTTAGTAGCGGGGGGACTCACTTACGAGCAGTACTTC.

There are many counts of this clonotype. The junction departs from germline at one end; a sequencing error may be responsible. This chain uses TRBV2 with TRBJ1-1; maybe TRBD1 (6 bases). CDR1 and CDR2 (germline): SNHLY, FYNNEI. The CDR3 spans 14 residues. The CDR3 bases are TGTGCCGGCAGGGGACGGGGTTGGAGAACTGAAGCTTTCTTT. This translates into CAGRGRGWRTEAFF.

The rearrangement joins TRBV4-2 to TRBJ2-5; D is perhaps TRBD1 (6 bases). This CDR3 comprises 14 residues. Per the germline V gene, CDR1 is LGHNA and CDR2 is YNFKEQ. The V gene lost 0 bases and the J gene lost 2 bases, with 7 bases spanning the gap. For the CDR3, the DNA is TGTGCCAGCAGCCAAGAAGGGGGTCAAGAGACCCAGTACTTC. Its translation: CASSQEGGQETQYF.

The table lists this clonotype with many counts. Mismatch with germline at one junction end may stem from a read error. The rearrangement uses TRBV11-2 and TRBJ2-1; D is ambiguous. CDR3 size: 14 residues. Per germline, CDR1 SGHAT and CDR2 FQNNGV. This CDR3 is CASGLVPAYNEQFF. CDR3 sequence (DNA): TGTGCCAGCGGCTTAGTCCCCGCCTACAATGAGCAGTTCTTC.

The gene calls are TRBV19 and TRBJ1-1; possible D gene TRBD1, 5 bases. The length of the CDR3 is 14 residues. The germline V gene has CDR1 LNHDA and CDR2 SQIVND (reference sequence). Trimming removed 3 bases from V and 6 bases from J, with 14 bases in between. The CDR3: CASSIAGLGAEAFF. In DNA, the CDR3 is TGTGCCAGTAGTATCGCAGGGCTAGGGGCTGAAGCTTTCTTT.

This clonotype has more than one count but fewer than ten. The V call is TRBV28, the J call TRBJ2-7; 8 bases line up with TRBD1. The J call may be wrong; the DNA end is better matched by TRBJ2-1. The CDR3 is 12 residues long. Germline lookup yields CDR1 MDHEN and CDR2 SYDVKM. CDR3 protein: CASSWTGNEQFF. The CDR3 DNA follows: TGTGCCAGCAGTTGGACAGGGAACGAGCAGTTCTTC.

This clonotype turned up a few times. The rearrangement links TRBV7-9 to TRBJ2-5, with 8 positions matching TRBD1. This CDR3 is 13 amino acids long. Trimming at V came to 5 bases and at J to 9 bases, leaving 8 bases not matched to a gene. Germline-derived CDR1 and CDR2 are SEHNR and FQNEAQ (reference sequence). The DNA for the CDR3 is TGTGCCAGCAGCCAGGGGGCGCGTTCGTCCCAGTACTTC. This codes for CASSQGARSSQYF.

CDR3 coding DNA: TGTGCCTCTCGAGGACAGTACAACACCGGGGAGCTGTTTTTT. Translated: CASRGQYNTGELFF. This chain connects TRBV19 to TRBJ2-2; possible D gene TRBD1, 6 bases. Germline V gives CDR1 LNHDA, CDR2 SQIVND (reference sequence). This CDR3 region has 14 residues. V shed 11 bases and J shed 2 bases, with 15 bases lying between them.

V is TRBV6-1 and J is TRBJ2-3, with D maybe TRBD1 (5 bases). The CDR3 length is 12 residues. Germline CDR1 is MNHNS and CDR2 is SASEGT. Trimming took 7 bases from V and 5 from J, leaving 10 bases between them. CDR3 residues: CASNLRVDTQYF. CDR3 nucleotide sequence: TGTGCCAGCAACCTCAGGGTAGATACGCAGTATTTT.

V is TRBV20-1 and J is TRBJ2-1; TRBD2 agrees at 9 bases. V shed 5 bases, J shed 7 bases, and the junction held 3 bases outside the gene matches. Looked up from germline, CDR1 is DFQATT and CDR2 is SNEGSKA (reference sequence). The CDR3 runs 12 residues. Here the CDR3 DNA reads TGCAGTGCTGGACTAGCGAGGAATGAGCAGTTCTTC. As protein: CSAGLARNEQFF.

There are a few counts of this clonotype. This chain joins TRBV20-1 and TRBJ1-2; tentative D call: TRBD1 (6 bases). CDR1 and CDR2 (germline): DFQATT, SNEGSKA (reference sequence). This CDR3 contains 14 residues. V was shortened by 4 bases and J by 4 bases, with 16 bases between the two germline ends. The CDR3 bases are TGCAGTGCTATTATCTCAGGGGACGGCTATGGCTACACCTTC. Encoded protein: CSAIISGDGYGYTF.

The table lists this clonotype with many counts. This chain joins TRBV10-3 and TRBJ1-2; D call uncertain. The CDR3 runs to 13 residues. CDR1 and CDR2 from the germline V gene are ENHRY and SYGVKD. V lost 3 bases, J lost 4 bases, and 9 bases lay in between. The CDR3 reads CAISEEEVYGYTF. CDR3 coding DNA: TGTGCCATCAGTGAAGAAGAAGTCTATGGCTACACCTTC.

The table lists this clonotype with a few counts. The CDR3 spells CSARDSRSRRDYNEQFF. CDR3 in DNA: TGCAGTGCTAGAGATTCGCGGTCCCGGCGGGACTACAATGAGCAGTTCTTC. The chain links TRBV20-1 to TRBJ2-1; D possibly corresponds to TRBD2 (6 bases). Trimming cost V 0 bases and J 3 bases, with 18 bases left between them. Germline lookup yields CDR1 DFQATT and CDR2 SNEGSKA (reference sequence). This CDR3 has 17 amino acids.

The chain couples TRBV9 to TRBJ2-1; TRBD1 aligns across 7 bases. J gave up 7 bases and V 4 bases, and 11 bases lay outside the gene matches. The CDR3 has 15 amino acids. Germline V gives CDR1 SGDLS, CDR2 YYNGEE. The CDR3 here is CASSIRQGNLNEQFF. Written as DNA, the CDR3 is TGTGCCAGCAGCATAAGACAGGGCAATTTGAATGAGCAGTTCTTC.

This clonotype appeared a few times. The chain employs TRBV20-1 and TRBJ1-1, with TRBD1 matching 8 bases. Germline loops: CDR1 DFQATT, CDR2 SNEGSKA (reference sequence). V lost 6 bases to trimming and J lost 1 base; unmatched junction nucleotides: 10. The CDR3 spans 15 residues. In nucleotides, the CDR3 is TGCAGTGCACTATCGGACAGGGCTGGGAACACTGAAGCTTTCTTT. This encodes CSALSDRAGNTEAFF.

This sequence joins TRBV11-2 and TRBJ1-1; TRBD1 matches at 12 bases. CDR3 length: 16 amino acids. CDR1 is SGHAT and CDR2 is FQNNGV in the germline V gene. The V and J ends lost 1 base and 10 bases, in that order; junction bases with no gene match: 10. The CDR3 protein is CASSLGGTGGRTAAFF. The DNA of the CDR3 is TGTGCCAGCAGCTTAGGGGGGACAGGGGGCCGAACGGCAGCTTTCTTT.

This clonotype was seen ten or more times. The chain carries TRBV5-1 and TRBJ2-3; a weak D match, TRBD1 (5 bases). Trimming removed 5 bases at V and 0 bases at J, with 7 bases between. Germline CDR1 is SGHRS and CDR2 is YFSETQ. The CDR3 length is 13 residues. CDR3 DNA sequence: TGCGCCAGCAGAGGGGAAAGCACAGATACGCAGTATTTT. The encoded protein is CASRGESTDTQYF.